Each of the 13 T cell receptor beta chains below was sequenced from the same sample in a study of blood T cell repertoires in COVID-19. Clones were sequenced by immunoSEQ multiplex PCR, and TCRdb holds only the in-frame ones, with some missing. This table has about 120,000 clones, more than 75% appearing once. Specimen: peripheral blood. Receptor source: a man aged 55 to 70 with acute or convalescent COVID-19.

The chain combines TRBV21-1 with TRBJ2-7; TRBD2, the table's D call, lacks a check against the DNA. TRBV21-1 is annotated as a pseudogene. CDR3 size: 13 residues. The CDR3 region has the DNA TGTGCCAGCGGAAGCGGCTTCTCCTACGAGCAGTACTTC. It codes for CASGSGFSYEQYF.

On this clone: This specimen includes other DNA sequences encoding the same CDR3. The chain employs TRBV12-5 and TRBJ1-1; 8 bases line up with TRBD1. This CDR3 is built from 12 residues. Per the germline V gene, CDR1 is LGHNT and CDR2 is FRNRAP. V dropped 5 bases and J dropped 7; count of bases not matched to a gene: 3. The chain's CDR3 is CASGLGQGEAFF. The CDR3 bases are TGTGCTAGTGGTCTAGGACAGGGTGAAGCTTTCTTT.

V and J are TRBV3-1 (or the pseudogene TRBV3-2) and TRBJ2-1; tentatively, D is TRBD2 (5 bases). V was pared by 5 bases and J by 2 bases, with 16 bases between. The length of the CDR3 is 16 residues. CDR1 is LGHDT, CDR2 YNNKEL, per germline (reference sequence). This chain's CDR3 is CASSVRTPSPYNEQFF. Here the CDR3 DNA reads TGTGCCAGCAGCGTCCGGACTCCCAGCCCCTACAATGAGCAGTTCTTC.

This chain uses TRBV27 with TRBJ2-7; TRBD2 aligns across 13 bases. The CDR3 sequence is 18 residues long. Germline V gene data show CDR1 as MNHEY and CDR2 as SMNVEV (reference sequence). V gave up 4 bases and J gave up 6 bases; unmatched junction bases: 15. The CDR3 is CASSSKIATSGRRGEQYF. CDR3 bases: TGTGCCAGCAGTTCCAAGATCGCGACTAGCGGGAGGCGTGGCGAGCAGTACTTC.

The chain employs TRBV9 and TRBJ2-3; D gene uncertain. V gave up 0 bases and J gave up 5 bases, with 16 bases separating them. From germline, CDR1 is SGDLS and CDR2 YYNGEE. This CDR3 is built from 16 residues. The CDR3 sequence is CASSVGIGGAVDTQYF. In nucleotides, the CDR3 is TGTGCCAGCAGCGTAGGGATTGGCGGCGCGGTAGATACGCAGTATTTT. Variable domain in full (rest from reference TRBV9 and TRBJ2-3): DSGVTQTPKHLITATGQRVTLRCSPRSGDLSVYWYQQSLDQGLQFLIQYYNGEERAKGNILERFSAQQFPDLHSELNLSSLELGDSALYFCASSVGIGGAVDTQYFGPGTRLTVL.

The chain uses TRBV19 and TRBJ2-3; D is ambiguous. The germline CDR1 and CDR2 sequences are LNHDA and SQIVND (reference sequence). Trimming stripped 0 bases from V and 4 bases from J, with 8 bases between. This CDR3 comprises 14 residues. DNA for the CDR3: TGTGCCAGTAGTATAGATCCATTTTCAGATACGCAGTATTTT. It encodes CASSIDPFSDTQYF.

V and J are TRBV19 and TRBJ2-2; 8 bases agree with TRBD1. The J segment lost 4 bases and the V segment lost 3 bases, leaving 4 bases of the junction unmatched. The germline V gene has CDR1 LNHDA and CDR2 SQIVND (reference sequence). CDR3 length equals 15 residues. In nucleotides, the CDR3 is TGTGCCAGTAGTATTAGTCAGGGGGCCACCGGGGAGCTGTTTTTT. Its protein is CASSISQGATGELFF.

This clone was counted a single time. The V call is TRBV4-3, the J call TRBJ1-6; D possibly corresponds to TRBD1 (6 bases). CDR3 length: 13 amino acids. The V gene's germline CDR1 is LGHNA and CDR2 YSLEER. Deletions cut 2 bases from V and 10 bases from J, with 9 bases between. The CDR3 is CASSQRGGSPLHF. Here the CDR3 DNA reads TGCGCCAGCAGCCAAAGGGGGGGCTCACCCCTCCACTTT.

The chain is built from TRBV2 and TRBJ1-1; perhaps TRBD1 as D (6 bases). Germline CDR1 SNHLY, CDR2 FYNNEI. The germline V and J ends were trimmed by 3 bases and 0 bases, with 11 bases remaining between them. The CDR3 sequence is 15 residues long. The CDR3 region is CASSEHRVLNTEAFF. CDR3 coding DNA: TGTGCCAGCAGTGAGCACAGGGTTTTGAACACTGAAGCTTTCTTT.

This clone showed up just a few times. The genes are TRBV6-5 and TRBJ1-3; D remains unclear. Germline loops: CDR1 MNHEY, CDR2 SVGAGI. Between the trimmed V and J ends, which lost 5 bases and 0 bases, there was a span of 5 bases. This CDR3 comprises 13 residues. The CDR3, as DNA: TGTGCCAGCAGTCGCAGCTCTGGAAACACCATATATTTT. This gives the protein CASSRSSGNTIYF.

The chain links TRBV3-1 (or the pseudogene TRBV3-2) to TRBJ2-7; tentative D call: TRBD2 (6 bases). Trimming took 3 bases from V and 3 from J, leaving 15 bases between them. From germline, CDR1 is LGHDT and CDR2 YNNKEL (reference sequence). The CDR3 is 15 residues long. The CDR3 is CASSHAGTLNYEQYF. CDR3 in DNA: TGTGCCAGCAGCCATGCCGGGACTTTAAACTACGAGCAGTACTTC.

V gene TRBV29-1 combines with J gene TRBJ1-2, with TRBD1 matching over 9 bases. The junction had 0 bases not matched to a gene; V was cut back by 4 bases and J by 3 bases. The CDR3 sequence is 12 residues long. The V gene's germline CDR1 is SQVTM and CDR2 ANQGSEA. The CDR3: CSVGDRDYGYTF. In nucleotides, the CDR3 is TGCAGCGTTGGGGACAGGGACTATGGCTACACCTTC.

The chain has TRBV7-9 and TRBJ1-1; possible D gene TRBD1, 5 bases. This CDR3 is built from 13 residues. The V end was cut by 2 bases, the J end by 4 bases, with 8 bases between. Germline V lookup: CDR1 SEHNR, CDR2 FQNEAQ (reference sequence). The CDR3 coding sequence is TGTGCCAGCAGCTTACAGGGTACCACTGAAGCTTTCTTT. Translating gives CASSLQGTTEAFF.